This T cell receptor (beta chain) is from a study of control samples from healthy donors and cancer patients. The CDR3 is made up of 15 amino acids. The ends lost 3 bases at V and 8 bases at J; junction bases unmatched: 10. Germline CDR1 is MRHNA and CDR2 is SNTAGT. TCRdb's copy holds only in-frame clones and misses some; the assay was immunoSEQ multiplex PCR. The sample yields roughly 30,000 clones, approximately 95% seen once. The sequence was collected from a man in his forties with colorectal cancer. The specimen was PBMCs. The J gene is TRBJ1-2, the V gene TRBV6-4, with 9 positions matching TRBD1. The chain's CDR3 is CASSESQGAYGGYTF. CDR3 nucleotides: TGTGCCAGCAGTGAGTCACAGGGGGCGTATGGCGGCTACACCTTC.